Below, 27 T cell receptor beta chains from the same sample are listed, as sequenced in a study of T cell clusters in autoimmune cytopenias. Some 38,000 genome equivalents of blood DNA were amplified for TRB. Multiplex touch-down PCR amplified TRB using TRB-A and TRB-B pools in one tube. TCRdb reprocessed the multiplex PCR reads and reports one entry per CDR3 protein, with no DNA. This sample's table reports fewer than 4,500 distinct CDR3 sequences. These same data were also listed under a study on T cell repertoires in aging, cancer and after chemotherapy.

The material sequenced was peripheral blood. The receptor set was obtained from a human donor in good health.

CDR3 sequence: CASTERPPYEQYF. The V gene is TRBV12-3 or TRBV12-4, the J gene TRBJ2-7; TCRdb returns TRBD2, unconfirmable since there is no DNA. The CDR3 consists of 13 residues.

V and J are TRBV27 and TRBJ2-7; the D gene TCRdb calls, TRBD2, cannot be checked with no DNA. Germline V gene sequence: CDR1 MNHEY, CDR2 SMNVEV (reference sequence). The length of the CDR3 is 14 residues. CDR3 residues: CASSRGLPSYEQYF.

Frequency places this clonotype as medium-sized. This chain links TRBV6-5 with TRBJ2-6. Germline values: CDR1 MNHEY, CDR2 SVGAGI. CDR3 length equals 13 residues. The CDR3 protein is CASTSPGANVLTF.

The V call is TRBV19, the J call TRBJ1-2; TCRdb designates TRBD1, a call that cannot be tested without DNA. The germline V gene encodes CDR1 LNHDA and CDR2 SQIVND (reference sequence). CDR3 length: 12 residues. The CDR3 protein is CASSDSPYGYTF.

The chain uses TRBV19 and TRBJ2-5; TCRdb's assignment of TRBD2 cannot be checked, as there is no DNA. CDR3 size: 14 residues. CDR1 and CDR2 from the germline V gene are LNHDA and SQIVND (reference sequence). CDR3: CASRLASGSETQYF.

CDR3: CASKRIMNTEAFF. This chain joins TRBV19 and TRBJ1-1. This CDR3 spans 13 amino acids. Germline V gene data show CDR1 as LNHDA and CDR2 as SQIVND (reference sequence).

The chain uses TRBV5-4 and TRBJ2-7; TCRdb returns TRBD1, unconfirmable since there is no DNA. The CDR3 sequence is 12 residues long. Looked up from germline, CDR1 is SGHNT and CDR2 is YYREEE (reference sequence). The CDR3 reads CASSHDRYEQYF.

This chain connects TRBV5-4 to TRBJ2-1; TCRdb names TRBD2, which stays unverified in the absence of DNA. The CDR3 covers 15 residues. The germline gives CDR1 SGHNT, CDR2 YYREEE (reference sequence). CDR3 sequence: CASSSTSGGSNEQFF.

The chain has TRBV4-2 and TRBJ2-1. CDR1 is LGHNA, CDR2 YNFKEQ, per germline. There are 15 residues in the CDR3. CDR3 loop: CASSQRRSSYNEQFF.

The V gene is TRBV19, the J gene TRBJ2-1; TCRdb names TRBD2, which stays unverified in the absence of DNA. CDR3 length: 15 residues. Germline assignment: CDR1 LNHDA and CDR2 SQIVND (reference sequence). The chain's CDR3 is CASSFLAGGINEQFF.

This rearrangement joins TRBV7-6 to TRBJ2-7; without DNA, the TCRdb call of TRBD2 cannot be checked. The CDR3 loop spans 13 amino acids. CDR1 and CDR2 (germline): SGHVS, FNYEAQ. The CDR3 loop is CASSLFEGSEQYF. The full variable domain, its missing parts supplied by reference TRBV7-6 and TRBJ2-7, is GAGVSQSPRYKVTKRGQDVALRCDPISGHVSLYWYRQALGQGPEFLTYFNYEAQQDKSGLPNDRFSAERPEGSISTLTIQRTEQRDSAMYRCASSLFEGSEQYFGPGTRLTVT.

This chain uses TRBV6-6 with TRBJ2-2; TCRdb proposes TRBD1, but this gene call is untestable without DNA. There are 16 residues in the CDR3. Per germline, CDR1 MNHNY and CDR2 SVGAGI (reference sequence). CDR3 region: CASMKRGQGSTGELFF.

This clonotype registers medium-sized (0.01 to 0.1%) by frequency. This chain joins TRBV5-6 and TRBJ2-5. This CDR3 contains 13 residues. Germline V gene lookup returns CDR1 SGHDT and CDR2 YYEEEE. Here the CDR3 reads CASSLAYQETQYF.

This rearrangement joins TRBV19 to TRBJ1-3. CDR3 length equals 13 residues. The germline V gene encodes CDR1 LNHDA and CDR2 SQIVND (reference sequence). The CDR3 reads CASKVFSGNTIYF. Drawing the rest from reference TRBV19 and TRBJ1-3, the complete variable domain is DGGITQSPKYLFRKEGQNVTLSCEQNLNHDAMYWYRQDPGQGLRLIYYSQIVNDFQKGDIAEGYSVSREKKESFPLTVTSAQKNPTAFYLCASKVFSGNTIYFGEGSWLTVV.

V and J are TRBV5-4 and TRBJ2-3. The CDR3 sequence is 14 residues long. From germline, CDR1 is SGHNT and CDR2 YYREEE (reference sequence). CDR3 protein: CASSLEGSTDTQYF. Drawing the rest from reference TRBV5-4 and TRBJ2-3, the complete variable domain is ETGVTQSPTHLIKTRGQQVTLRCSSQSGHNTVSWYQQALGQGPQFIFQYYREEENGRGNFPPRFSGLQFPNYSSELNVNALELDDSALYLCASSLEGSTDTQYFGPGTRLTVL.

This chain joins TRBV30 and TRBJ1-2; TCRdb's D call, TRBD1, is unchecked because there is no DNA. CDR1 and CDR2 from the germline V gene are GTSNPN and SVGIG (reference sequence). The CDR3 loop spans 13 amino acids. This CDR3 is CAWSPGGVGGYTF.

V is TRBV19 and J is TRBJ1-2; TCRdb indicates TRBD1, and absent DNA this call remains unverified. This CDR3 comprises 14 residues. CDR1 and CDR2 (germline): LNHDA, SQIVND (reference sequence). The CDR3 spells CASRGGQDIYGYTF.

The chain recombines TRBV6-2 or TRBV6-3 with TRBJ1-6. CDR3 size: 12 residues. The germline gives CDR1 MNHEY, CDR2 SVGEGT. CDR3 region: CASSYIYAPLHF.

The V call is TRBV18, the J call TRBJ2-4. This CDR3 comprises 14 residues. Germline-derived CDR1 and CDR2 are KGHSH and LQKENI. CDR3 residues: CASSLADLSNIQYF.

This clonotype is identified as medium-sized (0.01 to 0.1%) from frequency. The chain combines TRBV29-1 with TRBJ2-7; the TRBD1 assignment by TCRdb is unverifiable without DNA. The CDR3 runs 15 residues. Germline loops: CDR1 SQVTM, CDR2 ANQGSEA. CDR3 region: CSVWALRGVEYEQYF.

This chain's CDR3 is CASRLAGGPETQYF. The chain has TRBV12-3 or TRBV12-4 and TRBJ2-5; TCRdb lists TRBD1, though no DNA is available to test this call. The CDR3 contains 14 residues.

The chain recombines TRBV19 with TRBJ1-5; the TCRdb call, TRBD1, lacks DNA for checking. The CDR3 contains 15 residues. Germline V gene data show CDR1 as LNHDA and CDR2 as SQIVND (reference sequence). CDR3 protein: CASSRTSYSNQPQHF.

The J gene is TRBJ1-5, the V gene TRBV19; TCRdb designates TRBD1, a call that cannot be tested without DNA. This CDR3 contains 15 residues. CDR1 is LNHDA and CDR2 is SQIVND in the germline V gene (reference sequence). The CDR3 protein is CASSGDQGSNQPQHF. Full variable domain (outside the CDR3, taken from reference TRBV19 and TRBJ1-5): DGGITQSPKYLFRKEGQNVTLSCEQNLNHDAMYWYRQDPGQGLRLIYYSQIVNDFQKGDIAEGYSVSREKKESFPLTVTSAQKNPTAFYLCASSGDQGSNQPQHFGDGTRLSIL.

The genes are TRBV18 and TRBJ2-5; lacking DNA, the TRBD1 call made by TCRdb goes unchecked. The germline V gene has CDR1 KGHSH and CDR2 LQKENI. The CDR3 totals 14 residues. The CDR3 is CASSPADRAGTQYF. Looking up the rest from reference TRBV18 and TRBJ2-5 gives the full variable domain: NAGVMQNPRHLVRRRGQEARLRCSPMKGHSHVYWYRQLPEEGLKFMVYLQKENIIDESGMPKERFSAEFPKEGPSILRIQQVVRGDSAAYFCASSPADRAGTQYFGPGTRLLVL.

The rearrangement uses TRBV5-6 and TRBJ2-2; the TCRdb call, TRBD1, lacks DNA for checking. Germline assignment: CDR1 SGHDT and CDR2 YYEEEE. This CDR3 contains 17 residues. The CDR3 here is CASSPFRGALGSGELFF.

V and J are TRBV10-3 and TRBJ1-2; TCRdb names TRBD1, which stays unverified in the absence of DNA. CDR3 length equals 13 residues. Germline-derived CDR1 and CDR2 are ENHRY and SYGVKD. The CDR3 region is CAISPTGEGGYTF.

The genes are TRBV12-3 or TRBV12-4 and TRBJ2-5; TCRdb returns TRBD1, unconfirmable since there is no DNA. The CDR3 sequence is 11 residues long. The CDR3: CASSRGETQYF.